A single sample is the source of the 21 T cell receptor beta chains below, sequenced in a study of T cell responses to AZD1222 COVID-19 vaccine. TCRdb's copy holds only in-frame clones and misses some; the assay was immunoSEQ multiplex PCR. This sample has 99,000 or so clones; around 91% occur once, and the top ten carry 18%. This specimen was peripheral blood, taken on day 0 of AZD1222 vaccination. These receptors originate from an adult in good health.

V usage is TRBV5-1 and J usage is TRBJ1-4; D remains unclear. Trimming stripped 4 bases from V and 6 bases from J, with 10 bases between. The germline V gene encodes CDR1 SGHRS and CDR2 YFSETQ. There are 13 residues in the CDR3. CDR3 in DNA: TGCGCCAGCAGCCGGCGGACGGATGAAAAACTGTTTTTT. This translates into CASSRRTDEKLFF.

The chain couples TRBV11-3 to TRBJ1-4; tentatively, D is TRBD1 (5 bases). The CDR3 extends over 16 amino acids. Germline V gives CDR1 SGHNT, CDR2 YENEEA. Trimming cost V 3 bases and J 2 bases, with 13 bases left between them. This CDR3 reads CASSFGRGATNEKLFF. The CDR3 DNA reads TGTGCCAGCAGCTTTGGGAGGGGTGCTACTAATGAAAAACTGTTTTTT.

The CDR3 loop is CASSPAGQETQYF. CDR3 bases: TGCGCCAGCAGTCCAGCGGGGCAAGAGACCCAGTACTTC. V gene TRBV23-1 combines with J gene TRBJ2-5; 7 nucleotides align to TRBD2. TRBV23-1 is recorded as an ORF, its role being uncertain. The CDR3 runs to 13 residues. V trimming: 4 bases; J trimming: 2 bases; junction bases outside the gene matches: 1.

This chain uses TRBV9 with TRBJ2-1; D could derive from TRBD1 or TRBD2 (6 bases each). CDR1 and CDR2 (germline): SGDLS, YYNGEE. V was pared by 6 bases and J by 4 bases, with 26 bases between. The CDR3 consists of 18 residues. The CDR3 coding sequence is TGTGCCAGCACCCGGGGGCTAGTGGGGGCCTTAGGGTACAATGAGCAGTTCTTC. Its translation is CASTRGLVGALGYNEQFF.

The genes are TRBV7-3 and TRBJ1-1; D remains ambiguous. The germline V and J ends were trimmed by 2 bases and 7 bases, with 11 bases remaining between them. Germline V gives CDR1 SGHTA, CDR2 FQGTGA. This CDR3 is 13 amino acids long. The CDR3 spells CASSLGEGREAFF. The CDR3 region has the DNA TGTGCCAGCAGCTTAGGGGAGGGTCGTGAAGCTTTCTTT.

The chain uses TRBV6-5 and TRBJ1-1; TRBD1 matches 8 bases. V lost 4 bases and J lost 5; bases outside the gene matches: 6. The CDR3 covers 14 residues. Looked up from germline, CDR1 is MNHEY and CDR2 is SVGAGI. In nucleotides, the CDR3 is TGTGCCAGCAGTTTAGACAGGGGCCCGACTGAAGCTTTCTTT. It encodes CASSLDRGPTEAFF.

The V call is TRBV21-1, the J call TRBJ1-4; the table's D call TRBD1 went unverified against the DNA. TRBV21-1 is noted as a pseudogene. There are 18 residues in the CDR3. CDR3 sequence: CASSKDTVTGGLGEKLFF. The CDR3 nucleotides are TGTGCCAGCAGCAAAGATACCGTAACAGGGGGCTTGGGTGAAAAACTGTTTTTT.

V gene TRBV5-5 combines with J gene TRBJ2-7, with 12 bases identical to TRBD2. This CDR3 contains 15 residues. Germline V gene data show CDR1 as SGHKS and CDR2 as YYEKEE (reference sequence). V trimming: 0 bases; J trimming: 7 bases; junction bases outside the gene matches: 5. The CDR3 spells CASSLASGGVEEQYF. As DNA, the CDR3 is TGTGCCAGCAGCTTGGCTAGCGGGGGGGTGGAGGAGCAGTACTTC.

This chain links TRBV6-1 with TRBJ1-2; tentatively, D is TRBD1 (6 bases). Trimming removed 0 bases at V and 2 bases at J, with 7 bases between. Germline V gene lookup returns CDR1 MNHNS and CDR2 SASEGT. This CDR3 has 14 amino acids. The CDR3: CASSEARGNYGYTF. CDR3 DNA sequence: TGTGCCAGCAGTGAAGCCAGGGGAAACTATGGCTACACCTTC.

This rearrangement joins TRBV15 to TRBJ1-5; weak D call: TRBD1 (5 bases). V was clipped by 5 bases and J by 1 base, with 12 bases between them. The germline CDR1 and CDR2 sequences are LNHNV and YYDKDF (reference sequence). The CDR3 covers 15 residues. The CDR3 loop is CATSSYRYSNQPQHF. The DNA of the CDR3 is TGTGCCACCAGCTCTTACAGGTACAGCAATCAGCCCCAGCATTTT.

This chain connects TRBV23-1 to TRBJ1-1; D gene uncertain. TRBV23-1 is an ORF, and what it does is uncertain. CDR3 length equals 16 residues. V lost 0 bases and J lost 1, with 12 bases in between. CDR3 loop: CASSQSGGIGNTEAFF. The CDR3 DNA sequence: TGCGCCAGCAGTCAATCGGGCGGAATCGGGAACACTGAAGCTTTCTTT.

The J gene is TRBJ2-4, the V gene TRBV29-1; D is possibly TRBD1 or TRBD2 (5 bases each). Germline-derived CDR1 and CDR2 are SQVTM and ANQGSEA. There are 17 residues in the CDR3. V lost 6 bases, J lost 0 bases, and 21 bases lay in between. The CDR3 is CSVESAGASLAKNIQYF. CDR3 DNA: TGCAGCGTGGAGTCGGCCGGGGCCTCTCTAGCCAAAAACATTCAGTACTTC.

V usage is TRBV2 and J usage is TRBJ1-5; weak D call: TRBD1 (6 bases). The CDR3 extends over 13 amino acids. The ends were cut back, 7 bases at V and 3 bases at J, with 10 bases in the middle. Germline-derived CDR1 and CDR2 are SNHLY and FYNNEI. The CDR3 sequence is CASNRQANQPQHF. As DNA, the CDR3 is TGTGCCAGCAATCGACAGGCCAATCAGCCCCAGCATTTT.

This chain joins TRBV15 and TRBJ2-2, with D unresolved. Trimming took 6 bases from V and 1 from J, leaving 6 bases between them. This CDR3 spans 13 amino acids. The germline V gene encodes CDR1 LNHNV and CDR2 YYDKDF (reference sequence). DNA of the CDR3: TGTGCCACCAGTCCGGGGAACACCGGGGAGCTGTTTTTT. Translated, it gives CATSPGNTGELFF.

This clone has ten or more counts. The V and J genes are TRBV20-1 and TRBJ1-1; D is perhaps TRBD1 (6 bases). Germline values: CDR1 DFQATT, CDR2 SNEGSKA (reference sequence). The CDR3 runs to 11 residues. The CDR3 spells CSRGARTEAFF. The CDR3 DNA sequence: TGCAGCCGGGGGGCCCGCACTGAAGCTTTCTTT.

V usage is TRBV5-3 and J usage is TRBJ2-7; TRBD1 agrees at 8 bases. TRBV5-3 belongs to the ORF category, with a function that is uncertain. Trimming at V came to 0 bases and at J to 1 base, leaving 3 bases not matched to a gene. The CDR3 is 15 amino acids. CDR3 DNA sequence: TGTGCCAGAAGCTTGGCTCGGACAGGGTCCTACGAGCAGTACTTC. Amino acid sequence: CARSLARTGSYEQYF.

V is TRBV5-6 and J is TRBJ2-2, with D perhaps TRBD1 or TRBD2 (5 bases each). The CDR3 sequence is 12 residues long. The germline V gene encodes CDR1 SGHDT and CDR2 YYEEEE. The V end lost 3 bases, the J end lost 6 bases, and 6 bases lay between the germline ends. The DNA of the CDR3 is TGTGCCAGCAGCTGGGGGTCCGGGGAGCTGTTTTTT. Translated, it gives CASSWGSGELFF.

The chain has TRBV4-1 and TRBJ1-4; D is unresolved. The ends were cut back, 2 bases at V and 6 bases at J, with 10 bases in the middle. The CDR3 is 14 amino acids. Germline V gene sequence: CDR1 MGHRA, CDR2 YSYEKL. The CDR3 nucleotides are TGCGCCAGCAGCCAAATCGGGGTAGATGAAAAACTGTTTTTT. It translates to CASSQIGVDEKLFF.

The rearrangement links TRBV5-4 to TRBJ2-3; D gene uncertain. The germline V gene has CDR1 SGHNT and CDR2 YYREEE (reference sequence). V lost 2 bases and J lost 5, with 9 bases in between. The CDR3 is made up of 13 amino acids. CDR3 DNA sequence: TGTGCCAGCAGCTTCGGCTCATTAGATACGCAGTATTTT. Translated: CASSFGSLDTQYF. The full variable domain, its missing parts supplied by reference TRBV5-4 and TRBJ2-3, is ETGVTQSPTHLIKTRGQQVTLRCSSQSGHNTVSWYQQALGQGPQFIFQYYREEENGRGNFPPRFSGLQFPNYSSELNVNALELDDSALYLCASSFGSLDTQYFGPGTRLTVL.

The sample holds a few counts of this clone. This chain uses TRBV6-5 with TRBJ1-2, with TRBD1 matching over 11 bases. Germline assignment: CDR1 MNHEY and CDR2 SVGAGI. The CDR3 totals 14 residues. The V segment lost 4 bases and the J segment 8 bases; nucleotides outside the gene matches: 6. CDR3 residues: CASSSGQGAGGYTF. CDR3 coding DNA: TGTGCCAGCAGTTCTGGACAGGGGGCGGGAGGCTACACCTTC.

CDR3 sequence: CASSSLGDIPIYNEQFF. The DNA of the CDR3 is TGTGCCAGCAGCTCCCTAGGGGACATCCCCATTTACAATGAGCAGTTCTTC. The chain couples TRBV7-9 to TRBJ2-1; the D gene is possibly TRBD1 (6 bases). The V gene's germline CDR1 is SEHNR and CDR2 FQNEAQ (reference sequence). The CDR3 is 17 amino acids. V lost 4 bases and J 4 bases, leaving 20 bases between the germline ends.